This T cell receptor (beta chain) originates from a study of spatial heterogeneity in lung cancer. Across the whole study: Detection of beta-chain sequences consistently exceeded that of alpha-chain sequences. TCR and UMI combinations that were unique each appeared, on average, more than ten times in raw reads.

The CDR3 consists of 16 residues. V was clipped by 8 bases and J by 2 bases; unmatched bases: 10. The V gene's germline CDR1 is MNHEY and CDR2 SVGEGT. This sample's time point: sample taken at primary tumor resection. Whole RNA obtained from tumor, nontumor lung or frozen PBMC underwent sequencing without sorting. 72 TRACERx patients with early, untreated non-small cell lung cancer donated samples. Every individual TCR cDNA molecule carried its own unique molecular identifier, which allowed correction of PCR and sequencing errors. Via MiXCR, TCRdb re-called the 5' RACE reads, giving one row per CDR3 protein. The repertoire holds fewer than 55,000 distinct CDR3 sequences, with about 7.4% as singletons. Only a few counts were recorded for this clonotype.

This sequence was found in a female donor with early-stage non-small cell lung cancer. This chain connects TRBV6-2 or TRBV6-3 to TRBJ2-3, with 10 bases fitting TRBD2. The starting material was PBMCs, obtained at surgery. In nucleotides, the CDR3 is TGTGCCAGCGGCAGAGCGGGGGGGTATTCCACAGATACGCAGTATTTT. Encoded protein: CASGRAGGYSTDTQYF.